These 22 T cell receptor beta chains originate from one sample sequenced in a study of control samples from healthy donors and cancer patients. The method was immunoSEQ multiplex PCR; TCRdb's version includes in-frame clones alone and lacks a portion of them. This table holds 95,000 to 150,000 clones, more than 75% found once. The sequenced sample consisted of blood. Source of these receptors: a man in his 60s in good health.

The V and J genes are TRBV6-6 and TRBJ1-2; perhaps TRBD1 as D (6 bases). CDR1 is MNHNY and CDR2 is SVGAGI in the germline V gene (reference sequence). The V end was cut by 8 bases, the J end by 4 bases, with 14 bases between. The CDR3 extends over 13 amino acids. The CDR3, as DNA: TGTGCCAGCGGGAGAGGACAGTCCTATGGCTACACCTTC. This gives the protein CASGRGQSYGYTF.

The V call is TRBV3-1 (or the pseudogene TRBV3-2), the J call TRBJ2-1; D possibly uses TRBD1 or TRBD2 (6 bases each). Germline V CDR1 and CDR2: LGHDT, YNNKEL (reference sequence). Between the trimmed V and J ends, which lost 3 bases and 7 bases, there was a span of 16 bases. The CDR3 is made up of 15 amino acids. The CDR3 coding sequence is TGTGCCAGCAGCCATTGGCAGGGGAGCGGGAATGAGCAGTTCTTC. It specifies CASSHWQGSGNEQFF.

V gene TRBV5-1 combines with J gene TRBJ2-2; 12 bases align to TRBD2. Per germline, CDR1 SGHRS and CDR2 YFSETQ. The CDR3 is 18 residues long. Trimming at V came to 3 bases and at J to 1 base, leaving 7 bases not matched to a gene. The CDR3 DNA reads TGCGCCAGCAGCTCCACCCCGACTAGCGGGGGGAACACCGGGGAGCTGTTTTTT. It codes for CASSSTPTSGGNTGELFF.

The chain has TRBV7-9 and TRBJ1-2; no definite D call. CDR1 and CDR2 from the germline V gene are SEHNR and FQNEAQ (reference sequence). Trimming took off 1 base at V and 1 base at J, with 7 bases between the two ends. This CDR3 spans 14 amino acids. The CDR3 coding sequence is TGTGCCAGCAGCTTAGTTCAGGATAACTATGGCTACACCTTC. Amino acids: CASSLVQDNYGYTF.

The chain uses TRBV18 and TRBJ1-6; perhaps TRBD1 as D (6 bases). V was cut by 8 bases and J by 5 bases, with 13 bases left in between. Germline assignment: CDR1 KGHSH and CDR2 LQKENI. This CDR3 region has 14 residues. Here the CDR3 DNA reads TGTGCCAGCGCACAGGGCAGGGATAATTCACCCCTCCACTTT. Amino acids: CASAQGRDNSPLHF. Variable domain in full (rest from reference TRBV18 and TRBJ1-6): NAGVMQNPRHLVRRRGQEARLRCSPMKGHSHVYWYRQLPEEGLKFMVYLQKENIIDESGMPKERFSAEFPKEGPSILRIQQVVRGDSAAYFCASAQGRDNSPLHFGNGTRLTVT.

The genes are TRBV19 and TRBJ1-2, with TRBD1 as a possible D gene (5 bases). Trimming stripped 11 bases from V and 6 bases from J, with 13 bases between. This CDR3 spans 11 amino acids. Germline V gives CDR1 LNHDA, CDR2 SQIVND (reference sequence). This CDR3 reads CASGGGHGYTF. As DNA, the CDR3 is TGTGCCTCCGGGGGGGGACATGGCTACACCTTC. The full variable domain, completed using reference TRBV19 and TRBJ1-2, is DGGITQSPKYLFRKEGQNVTLSCEQNLNHDAMYWYRQDPGQGLRLIYYSQIVNDFQKGDIAEGYSVSREKKESFPLTVTSAQKNPTAFYLCASGGGHGYTFGSGTRLTVV.

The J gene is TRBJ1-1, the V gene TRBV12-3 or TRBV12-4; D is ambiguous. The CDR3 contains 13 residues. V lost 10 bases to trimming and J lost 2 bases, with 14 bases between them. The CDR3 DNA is TGTGCCACGGCGCAGGAATCCAACACTGAAGCTTTCTTT. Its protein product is CATAQESNTEAFF.

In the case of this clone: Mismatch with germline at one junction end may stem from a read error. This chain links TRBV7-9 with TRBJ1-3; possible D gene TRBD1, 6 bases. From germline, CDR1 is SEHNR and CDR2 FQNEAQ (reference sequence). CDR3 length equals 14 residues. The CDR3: CASSTHESGDTVYF. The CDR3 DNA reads TGTGCCAGCAGCACCCACGAATCGGGGGACACCGTATATTTT.

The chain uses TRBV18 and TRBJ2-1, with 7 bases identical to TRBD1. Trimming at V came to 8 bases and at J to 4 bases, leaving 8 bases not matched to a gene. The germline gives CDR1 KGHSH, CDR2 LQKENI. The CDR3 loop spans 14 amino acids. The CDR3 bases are TGTGCCAGCCTGGAAGGGACAGTATACAATGAGCAGTTCTTC. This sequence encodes CASLEGTVYNEQFF.

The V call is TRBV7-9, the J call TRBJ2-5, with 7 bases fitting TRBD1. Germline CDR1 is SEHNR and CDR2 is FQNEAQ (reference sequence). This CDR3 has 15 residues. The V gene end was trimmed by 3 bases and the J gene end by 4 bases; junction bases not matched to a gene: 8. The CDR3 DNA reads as TGTGCCAGCAGCTTTATAGGGGGCAGGGGAGAGACCCAGTACTTC. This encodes CASSFIGGRGETQYF.

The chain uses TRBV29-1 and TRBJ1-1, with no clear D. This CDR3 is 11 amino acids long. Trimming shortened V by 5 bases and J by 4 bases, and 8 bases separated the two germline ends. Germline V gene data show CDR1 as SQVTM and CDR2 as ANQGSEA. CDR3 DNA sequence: TGCAGCGTTTCTGGGGTCACTGAAGCTTTCTTT. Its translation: CSVSGVTEAFF.

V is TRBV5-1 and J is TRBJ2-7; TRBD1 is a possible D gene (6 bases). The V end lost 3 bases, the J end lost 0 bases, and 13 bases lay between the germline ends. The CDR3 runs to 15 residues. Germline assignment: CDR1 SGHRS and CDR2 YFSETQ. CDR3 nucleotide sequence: TGCGCCAGCAGCTCTACAGGGATTAGCTCCTACGAGCAGTACTTC. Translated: CASSSTGISSYEQYF.

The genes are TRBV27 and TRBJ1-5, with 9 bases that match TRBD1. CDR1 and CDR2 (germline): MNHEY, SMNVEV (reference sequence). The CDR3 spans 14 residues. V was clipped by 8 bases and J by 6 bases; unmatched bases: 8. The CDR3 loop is CASSGGQGTQPQHF. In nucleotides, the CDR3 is TGTGCCAGCTCCGGGGGACAGGGAACTCAGCCCCAGCATTTT.

CDR3: CASSLVGVGYTF. The CDR3 DNA reads as TGTGCCAGCAGCTTGGTCGGGGTCGGCTACACCTTC. V usage is TRBV5-4 and J usage is TRBJ1-2; D gene unclear. Germline values: CDR1 SGHNT, CDR2 YYREEE (reference sequence). V was pared by 0 bases and J by 8 bases, with 8 bases between. This CDR3 comprises 12 residues.

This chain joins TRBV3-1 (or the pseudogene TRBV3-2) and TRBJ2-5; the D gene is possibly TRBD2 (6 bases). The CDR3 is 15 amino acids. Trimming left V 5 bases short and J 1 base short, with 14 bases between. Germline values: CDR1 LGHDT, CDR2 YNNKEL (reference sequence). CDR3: CASSSPFGGQETQYF. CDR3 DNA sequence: TGTGCCAGCAGCTCCCCTTTCGGGGGCCAAGAGACCCAGTACTTC.

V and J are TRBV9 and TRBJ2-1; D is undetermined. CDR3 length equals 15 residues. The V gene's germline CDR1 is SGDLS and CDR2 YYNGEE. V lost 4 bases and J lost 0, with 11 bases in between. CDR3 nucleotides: TGTGCCAGCAGCCCCCGCGGTAGCTCCTACAATGAGCAGTTCTTC. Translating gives CASSPRGSSYNEQFF.

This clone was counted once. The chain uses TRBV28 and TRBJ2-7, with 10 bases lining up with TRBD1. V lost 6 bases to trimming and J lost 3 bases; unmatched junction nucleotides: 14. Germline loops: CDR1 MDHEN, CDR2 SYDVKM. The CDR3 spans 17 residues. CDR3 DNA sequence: TGTGCCAGCAGCCTTATGGGAGCCCGGGACAGGGGCTACGAGCAGTACTTC. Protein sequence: CASSLMGARDRGYEQYF.

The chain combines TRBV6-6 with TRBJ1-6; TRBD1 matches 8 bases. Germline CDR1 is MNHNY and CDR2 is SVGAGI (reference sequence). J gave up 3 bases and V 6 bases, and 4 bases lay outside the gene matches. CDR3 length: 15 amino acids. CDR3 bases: TGTGCCAGCAGCCTGGACAGGGTCTATAATTCACCCCTCCACTTT. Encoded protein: CASSLDRVYNSPLHF.

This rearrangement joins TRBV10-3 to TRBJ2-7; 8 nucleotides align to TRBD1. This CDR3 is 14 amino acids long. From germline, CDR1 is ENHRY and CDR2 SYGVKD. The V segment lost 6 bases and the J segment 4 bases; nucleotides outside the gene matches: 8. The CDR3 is CAISMDREKYEQYF. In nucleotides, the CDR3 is TGTGCCATCAGCATGGACAGGGAAAAATACGAGCAGTACTTC.

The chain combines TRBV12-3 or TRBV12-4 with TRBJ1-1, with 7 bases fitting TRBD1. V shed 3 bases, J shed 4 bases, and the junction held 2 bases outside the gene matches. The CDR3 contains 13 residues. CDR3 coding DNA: TGTGCCAGCAGTTTGGCAGGGGGCACTGAAGCTTTCTTT. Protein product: CASSLAGGTEAFF.

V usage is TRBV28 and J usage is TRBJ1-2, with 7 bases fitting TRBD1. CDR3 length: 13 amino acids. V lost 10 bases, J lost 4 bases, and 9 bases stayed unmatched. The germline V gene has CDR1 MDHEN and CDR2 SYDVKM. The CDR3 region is CATRPTGIYGYTF. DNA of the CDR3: TGTGCCACCCGACCGACAGGGATCTATGGCTACACCTTC.

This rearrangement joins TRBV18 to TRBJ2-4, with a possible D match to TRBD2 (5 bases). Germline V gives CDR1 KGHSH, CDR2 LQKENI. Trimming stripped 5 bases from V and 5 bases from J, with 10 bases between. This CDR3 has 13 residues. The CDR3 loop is CASSSGRQNIQYF. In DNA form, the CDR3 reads TGTGCCAGCTCATCGGGAAGGCAAAACATTCAGTACTTC.